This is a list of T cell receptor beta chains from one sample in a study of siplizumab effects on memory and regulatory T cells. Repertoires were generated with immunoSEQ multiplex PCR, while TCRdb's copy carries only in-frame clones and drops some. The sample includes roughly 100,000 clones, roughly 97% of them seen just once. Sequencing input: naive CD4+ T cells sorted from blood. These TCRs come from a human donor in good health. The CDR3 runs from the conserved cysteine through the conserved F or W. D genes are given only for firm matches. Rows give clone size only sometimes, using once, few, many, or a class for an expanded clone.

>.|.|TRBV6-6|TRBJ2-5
CASSYSSGSQETQYF
TGTGCCAGCAGTTACTCCTCCGGGAGCCAAGAGACCCAGTACTTC
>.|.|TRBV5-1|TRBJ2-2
CASSLRTSAGELFF
TGCGCCAGCAGCTTGAGGACGTCAGCCGGGGAGCTGTTTTTT
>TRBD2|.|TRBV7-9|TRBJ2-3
CASSLLGLVIPTDTQYF
TGTGCCAGCAGCTTGCTGGGACTAGTTATCCCCACAGATACGCAGTATTTT
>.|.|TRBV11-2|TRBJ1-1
CASSLGQRNTEAFF
TGTGCCAGCAGCTTAGGACAGCGGAACACTGAAGCTTTCTTT
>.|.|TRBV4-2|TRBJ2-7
CASSQEEGRDYEQYF
TGTGCCAGCAGCCAAGAAGAGGGACGGGACTACGAGCAGTACTTC
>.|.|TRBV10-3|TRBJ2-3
CAISESRADTQYF
TGTGCCATCAGTGAGTCGAGGGCAGATACGCAGTATTTT
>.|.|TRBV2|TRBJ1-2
CASSEKRNYGYTF
TGTGCCAGCAGTGAGAAAAGGAACTATGGCTACACCTTC
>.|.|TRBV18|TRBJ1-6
CASSPISSYNSPLHF
TGTGCCAGCTCACCGATCAGCTCCTATAATTCACCCCTCCACTTT
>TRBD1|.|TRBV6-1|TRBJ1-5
CASSPTGGLNQPQHF
TGTGCCAGCAGTCCTACAGGGGGCCTTAATCAGCCCCAGCATTTT
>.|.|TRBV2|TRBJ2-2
CASDLGLGGELFF
TGTGCCAGCGACCTTGGCCTAGGGGGGGAGCTGTTTTTT
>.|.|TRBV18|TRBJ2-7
CASSPSPTTYEQYF
TGTGCCAGCTCACCAAGCCCGACAACCTACGAGCAGTACTTC
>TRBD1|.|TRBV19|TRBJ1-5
CATTRSGGGSYQPQHF
TGTGCCACTACAAGATCAGGGGGCGGCTCGTATCAGCCCCAGCATTTT
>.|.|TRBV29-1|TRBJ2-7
CSVEGTQTYEQYF
TGCAGCGTTGAAGGGACACAAACCTACGAGCAGTACTTC
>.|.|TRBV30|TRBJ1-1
CASEADRNTEAFF
TGTGCCTCGGAAGCGGACAGGAACACTGAAGCTTTCTTT
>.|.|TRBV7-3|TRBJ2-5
CASSLDRGTQYF
TGTGCCAGCAGCTTAGACCGTGGGACCCAGTACTTC
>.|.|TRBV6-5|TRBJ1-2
CASTGYYGYTF
TGTGCCAGCACGGGGTACTATGGCTACACCTTC
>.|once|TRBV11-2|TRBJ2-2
CASSLQGNTGELFF
TGTGCCAGCAGCTTACAGGGGAACACCGGGGAGCTGTTTTTT
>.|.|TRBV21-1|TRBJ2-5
CASSKVGREETQYF
TGTGCCAGCAGCAAAGTGGGCAGGGAAGAGACCCAGTACTTC
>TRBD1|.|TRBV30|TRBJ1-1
CAWSRTGITEAFF
TGTGCCTGGAGTCGGACAGGAATCACTGAAGCTTTCTTT
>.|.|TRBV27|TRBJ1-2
CASSLSVGFNYGYTF
TGTGCCAGCAGTTTAAGCGTCGGGTTTAACTATGGCTACACCTTC
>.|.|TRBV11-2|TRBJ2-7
CASSLSSYEQYF
TGTGCCAGCAGCCTGAGCTCCTACGAGCAGTACTTC
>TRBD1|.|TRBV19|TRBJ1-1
CASSPLQGARTEAFF
TGTGCCAGTAGTCCGTTACAGGGGGCGCGGACTGAAGCTTTCTTT
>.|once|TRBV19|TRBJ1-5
CATHGRAGSNQPQHF
TGTGCCACCCACGGAAGGGCAGGGAGCAATCAGCCCCAGCATTTT
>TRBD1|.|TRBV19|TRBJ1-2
CASSTRGDRRFYTF
TGTGCCAGTAGTACTCGAGGGGACAGAAGGTTCTACACCTTC
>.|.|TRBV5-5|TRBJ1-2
CASSSRQNYGYTF
TGTGCCAGCAGCTCCAGACAGAACTATGGCTACACCTTC
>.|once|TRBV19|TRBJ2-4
CASSIDPVGLGNIQYF
TGTGCCAGTAGTATAGACCCCGTGGGGCTAGGGAACATTCAGTACTTC
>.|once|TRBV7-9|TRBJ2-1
CASSLRHAANEQFF
TGTGCCAGCAGCTTACGACACGCTGCCAATGAGCAGTTCTTC
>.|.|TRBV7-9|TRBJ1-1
CASSHPPRQRMNTEAFF
TGTGCCAGCAGCCACCCCCCTCGACAACGAATGAACACTGAAGCTTTCTTT